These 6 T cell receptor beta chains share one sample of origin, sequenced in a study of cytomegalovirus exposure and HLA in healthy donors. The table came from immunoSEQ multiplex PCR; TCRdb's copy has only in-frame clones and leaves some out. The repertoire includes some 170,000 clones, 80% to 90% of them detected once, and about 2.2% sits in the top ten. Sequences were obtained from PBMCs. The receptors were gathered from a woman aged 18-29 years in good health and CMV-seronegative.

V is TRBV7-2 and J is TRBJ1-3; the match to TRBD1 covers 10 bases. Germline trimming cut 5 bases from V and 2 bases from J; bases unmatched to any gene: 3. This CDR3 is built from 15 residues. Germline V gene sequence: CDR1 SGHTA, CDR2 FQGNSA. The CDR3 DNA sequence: TGTGCCAGCAGCCCTGGGACAGGGGCTGGAAACACCATATATTTT. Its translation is CASSPGTGAGNTIYF.

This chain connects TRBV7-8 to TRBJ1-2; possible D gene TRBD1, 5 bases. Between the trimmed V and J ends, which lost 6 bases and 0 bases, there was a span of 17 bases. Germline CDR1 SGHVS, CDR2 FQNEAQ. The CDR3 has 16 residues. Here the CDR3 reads CASSLNQGGTNYGYTF. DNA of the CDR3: TGTGCCAGCAGTTTAAATCAGGGAGGCACTAACTATGGCTACACCTTC.

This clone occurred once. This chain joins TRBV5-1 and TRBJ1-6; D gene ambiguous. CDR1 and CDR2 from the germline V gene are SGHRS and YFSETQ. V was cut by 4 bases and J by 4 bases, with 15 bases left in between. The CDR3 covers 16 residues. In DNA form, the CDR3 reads TGCGCCAGCAGCCCCCGCGGGGATCGATATAATTCACCCCTCCACTTT. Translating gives CASSPRGDRYNSPLHF.

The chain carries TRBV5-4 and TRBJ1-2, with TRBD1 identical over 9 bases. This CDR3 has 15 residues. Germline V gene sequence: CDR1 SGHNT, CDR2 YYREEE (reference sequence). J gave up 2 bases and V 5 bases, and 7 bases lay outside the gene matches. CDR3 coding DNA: TGTGCCAGCAGACCCGGGACAGGGAGGAACTATGGCTACACCTTC. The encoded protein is CASRPGTGRNYGYTF.

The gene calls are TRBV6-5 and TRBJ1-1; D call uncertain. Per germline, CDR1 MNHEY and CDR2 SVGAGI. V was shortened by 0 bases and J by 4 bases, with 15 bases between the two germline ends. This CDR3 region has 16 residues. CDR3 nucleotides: TGTGCCAGCAGTTACTCTCTTACCAGTGGTATCACTGAAGCTTTCTTT. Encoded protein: CASSYSLTSGITEAFF.

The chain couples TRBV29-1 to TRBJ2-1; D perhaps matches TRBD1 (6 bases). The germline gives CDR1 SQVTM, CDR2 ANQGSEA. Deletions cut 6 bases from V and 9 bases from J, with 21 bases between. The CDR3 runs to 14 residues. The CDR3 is CSVANIGGWVEQFF. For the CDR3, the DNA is TGCAGCGTCGCAAATATAGGGGGTTGGGTTGAGCAGTTCTTC.